This is a list of T cell receptor beta chains from one sample in a study of T cell responses to AZD1222 COVID-19 vaccine. Some clones are missing from TCRdb's copy, which holds only in-frame ones; the method was immunoSEQ multiplex PCR. This table has about 150,000 clones, 88% appearing once. The sequencing used peripheral blood, collected after recovery from COVID-19. Source of these receptors: an adult who had recovered from COVID-19. Each CDR3 is given with its conserved first and last residue. D genes are given only for firm matches.

v_gene	j_gene	d_gene	CDR3nt	CDR3aa
TRBV5-1	TRBJ2-5	.	TGCGCCAGCAGCTTGGGCCTACAAGAGACCCAGTACTTC	CASSLGLQETQYF
TRBV2	TRBJ1-6	TRBD1	TGTGCCGGCAGGGAAATAGGGGGCCGAAATTCACCCCTCCACTTT	CAGREIGGRNSPLHF
TRBV6-1	TRBJ1-5	.	TGTGCCAGCAGTGAACAGGACTCCAATCAGCCCCAGCATTTT	CASSEQDSNQPQHF
TRBV18	TRBJ1-1	TRBD1	TGTGCCAGCTCACGGAAGGGGGCGAACACTGAAGCTTTCTTT	CASSRKGANTEAFF
TRBV19	TRBJ1-6	TRBD1	TGTGCCAGTAGTATAGATGGGACAGGGGTGTCACCCCTCCACTTT	CASSIDGTGVSPLHF
TRBV10-1	TRBJ2-3	.	TGCGCCAGCAGTGATCTCAGCTTTTCGGATACGCAGTATTTT	CASSDLSFSDTQYF
TRBV7-6	TRBJ2-7	.	TGTGCCAGCAGCTTACTAGGATCGTCTACCTCCTACGAGCAGTACTTC	CASSLLGSSTSYEQYF
TRBV2	TRBJ1-2	TRBD1	TGTGCCAGCACCCCAACAGGGGGGTATGGCTACACCTTC	CASTPTGGYGYTF
TRBV7-9	TRBJ2-1	.	TGTGCCAGCAGCTTCGGCCCGGAAAAAGGGGGTGAGCAGTTCTTC	CASSFGPEKGGEQFF
TRBV2	TRBJ1-5	.	TGTGCCAGCACCGAGGGGGGGACGGCAAATCAGCCCCAGCATTTT	CASTEGGTANQPQHF
TRBV4-3	TRBJ1-1	TRBD1	TGCGCCAGCAGCCAAGATGGACAGGGGGCCGTTGAAGCTTTCTTT	CASSQDGQGAVEAFF
TRBV4-1	TRBJ1-1	.	TGCGCCAGCAGCCCCGAAGGCGGATCCCTGAGAGGAGCTTTCTTT	CASSPEGGSLRGAFF
TRBV27	TRBJ2-1	.	TGTGCCAGCAGTCCCATAGACTACAATGAGCAGTTCTTC	CASSPIDYNEQFF
TRBV5-1	TRBJ1-4	TRBD1	TGCGCCAGCAGCTCTCGACAGGGAGAGAATGAAAAACTGTTTTTT	CASSSRQGENEKLFF
TRBV10-3	TRBJ1-4	TRBD1	TGTGCCATCAGAGACAGGGAGGCTAATGAAAAACTGTTTTTT	CAIRDREANEKLFF
TRBV27	TRBJ2-2	.	TGTGCCAGCAGCCTTGACAGAAACACCGGGGAGCTGTTTTTT	CASSLDRNTGELFF